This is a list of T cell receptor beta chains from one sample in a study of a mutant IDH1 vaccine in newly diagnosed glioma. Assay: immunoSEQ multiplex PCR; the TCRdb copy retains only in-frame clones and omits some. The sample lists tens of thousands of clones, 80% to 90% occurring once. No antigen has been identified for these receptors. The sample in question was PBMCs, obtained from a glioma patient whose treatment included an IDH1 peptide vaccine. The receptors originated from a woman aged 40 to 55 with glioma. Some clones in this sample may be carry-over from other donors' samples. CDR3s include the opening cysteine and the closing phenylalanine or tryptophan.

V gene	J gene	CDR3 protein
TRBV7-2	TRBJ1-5	CASSTTAGPDQPQHF
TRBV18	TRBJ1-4	CASSRAGATNEKLFF
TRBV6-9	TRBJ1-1	CASSFIRHQGLDTEAFF
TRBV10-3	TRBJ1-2	CAISEGARNYGYTF
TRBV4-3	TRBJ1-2	CASSPHSRDIYGYTF
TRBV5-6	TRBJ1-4	CASSLKQGNEKLFF
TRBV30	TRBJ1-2	CAWRIGWYGYTF
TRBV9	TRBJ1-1	CASSVSGTGSAEAFF
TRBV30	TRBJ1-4	CAWSGKSSREKLFF
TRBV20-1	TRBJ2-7	CSAVGDYEQYF
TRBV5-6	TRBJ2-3	CASSLARGQDTQYF
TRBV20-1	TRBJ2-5	CSARVGDTQYF
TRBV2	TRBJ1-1	CASSAVTGSTEAFF
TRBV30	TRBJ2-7	CAWSVLAGGEDEQYF
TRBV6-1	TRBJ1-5	CASRDRVNQPQHF
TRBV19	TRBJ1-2	CASRPDGNYGYTF
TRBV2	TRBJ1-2	CASSERQGLGYTF
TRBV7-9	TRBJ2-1	CASSLSGAGENEQFF
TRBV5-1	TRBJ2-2	CASSALDSSNTGELFF
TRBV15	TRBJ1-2	CATSRDRMEGIYGYTF
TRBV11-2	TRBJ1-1	CASSLDHPGTEAFF
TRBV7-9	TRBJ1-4	CASSSDISKRNEKLFF
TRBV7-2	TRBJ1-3	CASTTRAGSGNTIYF
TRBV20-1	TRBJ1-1	CSARGDTEAFF
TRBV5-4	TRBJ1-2	CAARGWGEYGYTF
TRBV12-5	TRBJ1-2	CASGPDSDGYTF
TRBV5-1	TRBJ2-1	CASSLARFGGTGSNEQFF
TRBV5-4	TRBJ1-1	CASSRGLQGAYTEAFF
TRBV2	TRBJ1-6	CASSEQGGDSPLHF
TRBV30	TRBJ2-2	CARGVAAYTGELFF
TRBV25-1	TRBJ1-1	CASNDRASTEAFF
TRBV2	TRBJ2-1	CASSLGLAGYNEQFF
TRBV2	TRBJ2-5	CASRGLQETQYF
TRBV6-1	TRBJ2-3	CASSDWGTSSTDTQYF
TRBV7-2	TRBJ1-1	CASSPYGSGDTEAFF
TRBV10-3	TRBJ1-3	CAIRASGNTIYF
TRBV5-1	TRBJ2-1	CASSLATGRGIHNEQFF
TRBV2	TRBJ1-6	CASQGRVLHF
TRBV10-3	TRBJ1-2	CAISEGQGGYGYTF
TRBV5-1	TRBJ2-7	CASRSTGGYEQYF
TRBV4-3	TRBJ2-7	CASSAYWDSSYEQYF
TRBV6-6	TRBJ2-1	CASSPGPALNEQFF
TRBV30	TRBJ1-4	CAWRVRATNEKLFF
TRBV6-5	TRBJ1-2	CASSLRGREGYTF
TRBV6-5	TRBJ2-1	CASSYSGLPAEEQFF
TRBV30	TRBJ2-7	CAWSVSGGADEQYF
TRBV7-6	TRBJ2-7	CASSGQVLGGEQYF
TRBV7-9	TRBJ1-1	CASSFDRNREAFF
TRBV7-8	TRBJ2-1	CASSSTGYNEQFF
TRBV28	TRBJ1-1	CASSLFTEAFF
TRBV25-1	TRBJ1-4	CASSEWQLEKLFF
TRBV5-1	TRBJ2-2	CASSINPGTGNTGELFF